What follows describes a single T cell receptor beta chain. The data belong to a study of blood T cell repertoires in COVID-19. Across the study: Spain, Italy and the United States supplied samples that represented acute and convalescent COVID-19. T cells, B-cell-depleted T cells, or PBMCs supplied cDNA or gDNA.

This table comes from immunoSEQ multiplex PCR, and its TCRdb copy is limited to in-frame clones, with some not included. The data contain approximately 75,000 clones, roughly 88% of them seen just once; the ten biggest clones take up approximately 29%. Trimming removed 4 bases from V and 3 bases from J, with 12 bases in between. Per the germline V gene, CDR1 is MNHEY and CDR2 is SVGAGI. The CDR3 is 14 residues long. Sequencing input: peripheral blood. The chain joins TRBV6-5 to TRBJ2-5; D possibly corresponds to TRBD2 (7 bases). This TCR was sampled from a man aged 45 to 65 with acute or convalescent COVID-19. The CDR3 DNA reads TGTGCCAGCAGTTCAGGAGGGGGGGAAGAGACCCAGTACTTC. Amino acid sequence: CASSSGGGEETQYF.